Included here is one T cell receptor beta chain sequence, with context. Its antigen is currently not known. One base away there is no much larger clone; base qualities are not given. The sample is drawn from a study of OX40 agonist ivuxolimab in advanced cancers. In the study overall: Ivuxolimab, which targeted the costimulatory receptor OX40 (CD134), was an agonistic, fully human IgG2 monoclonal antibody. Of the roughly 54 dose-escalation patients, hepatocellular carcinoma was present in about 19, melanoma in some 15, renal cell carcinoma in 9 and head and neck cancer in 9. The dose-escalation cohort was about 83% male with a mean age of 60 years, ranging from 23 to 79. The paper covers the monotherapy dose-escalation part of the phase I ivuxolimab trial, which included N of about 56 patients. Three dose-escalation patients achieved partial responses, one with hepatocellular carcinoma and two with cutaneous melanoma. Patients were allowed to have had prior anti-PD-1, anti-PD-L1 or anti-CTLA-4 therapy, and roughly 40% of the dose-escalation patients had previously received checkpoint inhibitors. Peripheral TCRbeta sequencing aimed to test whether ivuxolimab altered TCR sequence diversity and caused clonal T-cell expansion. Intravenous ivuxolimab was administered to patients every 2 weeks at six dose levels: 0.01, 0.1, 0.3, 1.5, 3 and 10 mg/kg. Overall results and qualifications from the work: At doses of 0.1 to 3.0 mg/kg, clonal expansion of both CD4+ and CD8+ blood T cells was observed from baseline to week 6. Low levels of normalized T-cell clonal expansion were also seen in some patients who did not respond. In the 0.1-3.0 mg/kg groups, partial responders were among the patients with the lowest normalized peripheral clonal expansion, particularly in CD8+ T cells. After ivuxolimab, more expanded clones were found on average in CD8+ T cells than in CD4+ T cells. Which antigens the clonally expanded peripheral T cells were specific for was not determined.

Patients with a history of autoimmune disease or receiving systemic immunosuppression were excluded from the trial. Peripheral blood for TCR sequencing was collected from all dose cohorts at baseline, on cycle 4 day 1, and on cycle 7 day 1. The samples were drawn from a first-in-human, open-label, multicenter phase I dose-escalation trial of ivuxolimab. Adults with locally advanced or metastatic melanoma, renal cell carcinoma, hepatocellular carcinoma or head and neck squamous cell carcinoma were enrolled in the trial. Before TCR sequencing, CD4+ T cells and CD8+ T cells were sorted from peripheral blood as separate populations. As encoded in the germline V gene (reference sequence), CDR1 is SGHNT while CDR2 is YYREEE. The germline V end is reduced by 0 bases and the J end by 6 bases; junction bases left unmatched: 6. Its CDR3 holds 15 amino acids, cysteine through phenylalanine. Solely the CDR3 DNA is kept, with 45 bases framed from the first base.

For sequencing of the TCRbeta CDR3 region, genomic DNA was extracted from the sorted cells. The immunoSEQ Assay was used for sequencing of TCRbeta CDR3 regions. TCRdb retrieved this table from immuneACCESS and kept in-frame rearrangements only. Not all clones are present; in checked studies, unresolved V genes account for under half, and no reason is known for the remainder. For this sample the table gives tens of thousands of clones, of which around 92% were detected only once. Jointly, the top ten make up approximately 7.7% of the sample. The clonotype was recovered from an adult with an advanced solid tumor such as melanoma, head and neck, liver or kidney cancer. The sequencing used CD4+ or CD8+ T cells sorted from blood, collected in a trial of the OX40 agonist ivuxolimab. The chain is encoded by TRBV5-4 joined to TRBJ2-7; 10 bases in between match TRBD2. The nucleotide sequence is TGTGCCAGCAGCTTGGAGGCTAGCGGGGGAGTCGAGCAGTACTTC. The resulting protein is CASSLEASGGVEQYF.